These 16 T cell receptor beta chains share one sample of origin, sequenced in a study of CD8+CD57+ T cells in acquired aplastic anemia. The study profiled TCR beta VDJ and CDR3 using genomic DNA as template. Each CDR3 protein is one row after TCRdb ran MiXCR on the reads. This table has 150,000 to 200,000 distinct CDR3 sequences, about 60% appearing once. The sequenced sample consisted of sorted CD4+, CD8+, or CD8+CD57+ T cells (not recorded which) from PBMCs. These receptors were taken from a human donor in good health.

DNA for the CDR3: TGTGCCAGCAGCCGAGGGCCGGGACAGGGGCAAGAGACCCAGTACTTC. The encoded protein is CASSRGPGQGQETQYF. The chain recombines TRBV5-6 with TRBJ2-5; 10 nucleotides align to TRBD1. This CDR3 has 16 amino acids. The V gene's germline CDR1 is SGHDT and CDR2 YYEEEE. After removal of 4 bases from V and 2 bases from J, the junction contained 8 bases not matched to a gene.

This clonotype was seen ten or more times. The rearrangement joins TRBV11-2 to TRBJ2-5; the D is unclear. Trimming cost V 4 bases and J 7 bases, with 10 bases left between them. The CDR3 is made up of 12 amino acids. In germline, CDR1 is SGHAT, CDR2 FQNNGV. CDR3: CASSSGLGTQYF. In nucleotides, the CDR3 is TGTGCCAGCAGCTCCGGCCTGGGGACCCAGTACTTC.

V and J are TRBV7-2 and TRBJ2-7; TRBD1 aligns across 8 bases. CDR3 length: 15 residues. The germline V gene has CDR1 SGHTA and CDR2 FQGNSA. After removal of 4 bases from V and 3 bases from J, the junction contained 8 bases not matched to a gene. The CDR3 region is CASSYAGTGNYEQYF. The DNA for the CDR3 is TGTGCCAGCAGCTACGCGGGGACAGGCAACTACGAGCAGTACTTC.

This clonotype has just a few counts. The chain employs TRBV29-1 and TRBJ1-6, with D uncertain. The V end was cut by 5 bases, the J end by 5 bases, with 10 bases between. The CDR3 runs to 13 residues. Germline V lookup: CDR1 SQVTM, CDR2 ANQGSEA. In DNA, the CDR3 is TGCAGCGTTAGATATAGGGATAATTCACCCCTCCACTTT. This codes for CSVRYRDNSPLHF. The whole variable domain, remainder taken from reference TRBV29-1 and TRBJ1-6, is SAVISQKPSRDICQRGTSLTIQCQVDSQVTMMFWYRQQPGQSLTLIATANQGSEATYESGFVIDKFPISRPNLTFSTLTVSNMSPEDSSIYLCSVRYRDNSPLHFGNGTRLTVT.

This clonotype showed up many times. The rearrangement uses TRBV12-3 or TRBV12-4 and TRBJ1-4; 8 bases fit TRBD1. The CDR3 spans 15 residues. After removal of 6 bases from V and 5 bases from J, the junction contained 8 bases not matched to a gene. The CDR3 reads CASRERQGRNEKLFF. DNA of the CDR3: TGTGCCAGCAGGGAGAGACAGGGGAGGAATGAAAAACTGTTTTTT.

This clonotype was seen a handful of times. CDR3 amino acids: CASSLEGGRNNSPLHF. The CDR3 bases are TGTGCCAGTAGCCTCGAAGGGGGGCGGAATAATTCACCCCTCCACTTT. The rearrangement joins TRBV19 to TRBJ1-6, with D maybe TRBD1 (6 bases). This CDR3 comprises 16 residues. Trimming removed 6 bases from V and 5 bases from J, with 17 bases in between. CDR1 and CDR2 from the germline V gene are LNHDA and SQIVND (reference sequence). Combining the CDR3 with reference TRBV19 and TRBJ1-6 gives the whole variable domain DGGITQSPKYLFRKEGQNVTLSCEQNLNHDAMYWYRQDPGQGLRLIYYSQIVNDFQKGDIAEGYSVSREKKESFPLTVTSAQKNPTAFYLCASSLEGGRNNSPLHFGNGTRLTVT.

The chain uses TRBV5-6 and TRBJ1-1, with D perhaps matching TRBD1 (6 bases). This CDR3 region has 12 residues. The V end lost 4 bases, the J end lost 11 bases, and 15 bases lay between the germline ends. CDR1 is SGHDT, CDR2 YYEEEE, per germline. The chain's CDR3 is CASSAGGLRAFF. CDR3 sequence (DNA): TGTGCCAGCAGCGCGGGGGGGCTTAGGGCTTTCTTT.

Ten or more counts support this clonotype. The J gene is TRBJ2-1, the V gene TRBV9; no reliable D call. Germline V gene lookup returns CDR1 SGDLS and CDR2 YYNGEE. There are 16 residues in the CDR3. The V end lost 0 bases, the J end lost 3 bases, and 13 bases lay between the germline ends. Written as DNA, the CDR3 is TGTGCCAGCAGCGTAGGGCTTGTCAGTCTCTACAATGAGCAGTTCTTC. Protein sequence: CASSVGLVSLYNEQFF.

This clonotype was seen ten or more times. This chain uses TRBV30 with TRBJ1-1; D gene unclear. The germline V and J ends were trimmed by 1 base and 1 base, with 4 bases remaining between them. The CDR3 covers 12 residues. Germline CDR1 is GTSNPN and CDR2 is SVGIG (reference sequence). The CDR3 protein is CAWSGTNTEAFF. CDR3 nucleotide sequence: TGTGCCTGGAGTGGGACGAACACTGAAGCTTTCTTT.

Here the CDR3 reads CASSSQSSTDTQYF. CDR3 DNA: TGTGCCAGCAGCTCCCAAAGTAGCACAGATACGCAGTATTTT. This sequence joins TRBV7-9 and TRBJ2-3; D ambiguous. The V gene lost 4 bases and the J gene lost 0 bases, with 8 bases spanning the gap. Germline-derived CDR1 and CDR2 are SEHNR and FQNEAQ (reference sequence). The CDR3 has 14 residues.

This clonotype was counted many times. The rearrangement links TRBV13 to TRBJ1-1, with a weak D call TRBD1 (6 bases). V was cut by 5 bases and J by 1 base, with 11 bases left in between. Germline loops: CDR1 PRHDT, CDR2 FYEKMQ (reference sequence). This CDR3 is built from 14 residues. DNA for the CDR3: TGTGCCAGCAGCCCTTGGGGGCCGAACACTGAAGCTTTCTTT. It translates to CASSPWGPNTEAFF.

The chain carries TRBV20-1 and TRBJ1-6, with a tentative D call TRBD1 (6 bases). The CDR3 is 13 residues long. Germline V gives CDR1 DFQATT, CDR2 SNEGSKA (reference sequence). Between the trimmed V and J ends, which lost 2 bases and 6 bases, there was a span of 8 bases. The CDR3 nucleotides read TGCAGTGCTAGAAGGACAGTTAATTCACCCCTCCACTTT. It is translated as CSARRTVNSPLHF.

This clonotype has just a few counts. The chain couples TRBV9 to TRBJ2-5, with TRBD2 matching 10 bases. Trimming took 0 bases from V and 5 from J; bases not matched to a gene: 4. Germline V gene sequence: CDR1 SGDLS, CDR2 YYNGEE. This CDR3 has 15 residues. CDR3 nucleotides: TGTGCCAGCAGCGTAGGCCTAGCGGGAGAGGAGACCCAGTACTTC. Its protein is CASSVGLAGEETQYF.

This clonotype showed up just a few times. V usage is TRBV10-3 and J usage is TRBJ2-6; D possibly corresponds to TRBD1 (6 bases). Germline CDR1 ENHRY, CDR2 SYGVKD. Trimming took 9 bases from V and 0 from J, leaving 12 bases between them. The CDR3 is 15 amino acids. CDR3 DNA: TGTGCCATAGGACAGATTAGCTCTGGGGCCAACGTCCTGACTTTC. Its translation: CAIGQISSGANVLTF.

The gene calls are TRBV2 and TRBJ2-6; D is perhaps TRBD1 (5 bases). Germline lookup yields CDR1 SNHLY and CDR2 FYNNEI. The CDR3 is made up of 15 amino acids. V lost 6 bases and J 0 bases, leaving 9 bases between the germline ends. DNA for the CDR3: TGTGCCAGCAGGGGGCAGGGCTCTGGGGCCAACGTCCTGACTTTC. Translating it yields CASRGQGSGANVLTF.

In DNA form, the CDR3 reads TGTGCCATCAGTCCTCCGGGACTACCCTACGAGCAGTACTTC. Translation gives CAISPPGLPYEQYF. The V and J genes are TRBV10-3 and TRBJ2-7; TRBD2 aligns across 7 bases. J was trimmed by 2 bases and V by 5 bases; bases with no gene match: 6. Germline lookup yields CDR1 ENHRY and CDR2 SYGVKD. This CDR3 comprises 14 residues.